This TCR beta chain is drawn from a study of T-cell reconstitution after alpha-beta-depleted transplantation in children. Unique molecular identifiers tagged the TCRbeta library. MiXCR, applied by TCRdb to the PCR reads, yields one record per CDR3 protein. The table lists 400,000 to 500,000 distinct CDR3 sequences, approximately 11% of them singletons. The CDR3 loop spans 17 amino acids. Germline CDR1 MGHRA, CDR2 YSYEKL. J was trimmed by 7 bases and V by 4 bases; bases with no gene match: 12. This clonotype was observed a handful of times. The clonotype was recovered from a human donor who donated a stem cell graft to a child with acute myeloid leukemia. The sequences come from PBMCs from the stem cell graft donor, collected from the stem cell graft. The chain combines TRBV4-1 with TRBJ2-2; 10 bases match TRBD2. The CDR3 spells CASSLERGGFYGGELFF. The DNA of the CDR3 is TGCGCCAGCAGCCTGGAGCGGGGGGGTTTTTATGGCGGGGAGCTGTTTTTT.